This TCR beta chain was recovered during a study of T cell changes during pregnancy in multiple sclerosis. In its sample, this clone was seen once. Sequencing used immunoSEQ multiplex PCR; TCRdb keeps in-frame clones, though not all of them. The profile shows around 54,000 clones, around nine tenths of them singletons. With 4 bases removed from V and 7 bases from J, the gap between germline ends came to 19 bases. Germline-derived CDR1 and CDR2 are SQVTM and ANQGSEA. The CDR3 covers 15 residues. The material sequenced was CD4+ T cells from peripheral blood mononuclear cells, taken after pregnancy. V is TRBV29-1 and J is TRBJ2-2; possibly TRBD2 for D (5 bases). The TCR was taken from a female donor in good health, enrolled as a control in a pregnancy study. CDR3 in DNA: TGCAGCGTTGGAAATCGAGGGCAACGAATCGGGGAGCTGTTTTTT. It is translated as CSVGNRGQRIGELFF.